Each of the 17 T cell receptor beta chains below was sequenced from the same sample in a study of blood T cell repertoires in COVID-19. Method: immunoSEQ multiplex PCR; TCRdb's copy keeps in-frame clones and lacks some. Among some 300,000 clones listed, 89% were seen once. The sequencing input was PBMCs or T cells enriched from blood (not recorded which). These receptors originate from a woman between 45 and 60 years old who had been exposed to COVID-19.

The chain joins TRBV9 to TRBJ2-3; tentative D call: TRBD1 (6 bases). This CDR3 comprises 17 residues. CDR1 SGDLS and CDR2 YYNGEE come from the germline V gene. V was clipped by 0 bases and J by 3 bases, with 17 bases between them. Written as DNA, the CDR3 is TGTGCCAGCAGCGTAGGGGCCGGGACACCAGGGACAGATACGCAGTATTTT. Translating it yields CASSVGAGTPGTDTQYF.

This sequence joins TRBV27 and TRBJ2-7; D possibly corresponds to TRBD1 (6 bases). This CDR3 spans 17 amino acids. V was cut by 7 bases and J by 1 base, with 23 bases left in between. Germline values: CDR1 MNHEY, CDR2 SMNVEV (reference sequence). CDR3 nucleotides: TGTGCCAGCATGATTTACCGGGACAACCGAAATTCCTACGAGCAGTACTTC. This gives the protein CASMIYRDNRNSYEQYF.

The chain recombines TRBV28 with TRBJ2-5; TRBD2 aligns across 7 bases. Germline trimming cut 6 bases from V and 0 bases from J; bases unmatched to any gene: 4. The CDR3 consists of 14 residues. Germline V lookup: CDR1 MDHEN, CDR2 SYDVKM. This chain's CDR3 is CASRWGGHQETQYF. The CDR3 DNA sequence: TGTGCCAGCAGATGGGGGGGACACCAAGAGACCCAGTACTTC.

The chain's CDR3 is CASSLSGSPPTDTQYF. The CDR3 region has the DNA TGTGCCAGCAGCTTAAGCGGGAGCCCCCCCACAGATACGCAGTATTTT. The V gene is TRBV11-3, the J gene TRBJ2-3; 8 positions agree with TRBD2. From germline, CDR1 is SGHNT and CDR2 YENEEA. This CDR3 is 16 amino acids long. V dropped 2 bases and J dropped 2; count of bases not matched to a gene: 6.

The genes are TRBV18 and TRBJ2-1; 9 positions match TRBD1. CDR1 and CDR2 (germline): KGHSH, LQKENI. This CDR3 contains 16 residues. V shed 0 bases and J 0 bases; nucleotides not matched to a gene: 0. For the CDR3, the DNA is TGTGCCAGCTCACCACCGGGACAGGGCTCCTACAATGAGCAGTTCTTC. It codes for CASSPPGQGSYNEQFF.

The V call is TRBV15, the J call TRBJ2-4, with 7 bases that match TRBD1. Germline CDR1 LNHNV, CDR2 YYDKDF (reference sequence). The CDR3 consists of 16 residues. V was clipped by 3 bases and J by 0 bases; unmatched bases: 5. The CDR3 spells CATSSSRGLAKNIQYF. The DNA for the CDR3 is TGTGCCACCAGCAGCTCGAGGGGGCTAGCCAAAAACATTCAGTACTTC.

This clone was counted a single time. The chain has TRBV18 and TRBJ1-4, with 8 positions matching TRBD1. Germline loops: CDR1 KGHSH, CDR2 LQKENI. The ends lost 4 bases at V and 4 bases at J; junction bases unmatched: 2. CDR3 size: 14 residues. DNA of the CDR3: TGTGCCAGCTCACGGGGACAGGTTAATGAAAAACTGTTTTTT. This sequence encodes CASSRGQVNEKLFF.

V is TRBV27 and J is TRBJ1-5; D might be TRBD1 (5 bases). The CDR3 length is 13 residues. The germline V and J ends were trimmed by 6 bases and 4 bases, with 10 bases remaining between them. Germline loops: CDR1 MNHEY, CDR2 SMNVEV (reference sequence). Here the CDR3 DNA reads TGTGCCAGCAGGCAGGGTGGGAATCAGCCCCAGCATTTT. Translating gives CASRQGGNQPQHF.

Details on this clone: Within the sample, other DNA sequences also encode this same CDR3. V usage is TRBV5-1 and J usage is TRBJ1-2, with 9 bases matching TRBD1. This CDR3 has 14 amino acids. Trimming at V came to 4 bases and at J to 2 bases, leaving 3 bases not matched to a gene. Germline V lookup: CDR1 SGHRS, CDR2 YFSETQ. CDR3 sequence: CASSPGTGNYGYTF. In DNA form, the CDR3 reads TGCGCCAGCAGCCCCGGGACAGGGAACTATGGCTACACCTTC.

The CDR3 here is CATNRKLNTEAFF. CDR3 nucleotides: TGTGCCACCAACAGGAAACTGAACACTGAAGCTTTCTTT. V gene TRBV6-5 combines with J gene TRBJ1-1; D may be TRBD1 (5 bases). V was pared by 10 bases and J by 0 bases, with 12 bases between. The germline V gene has CDR1 MNHEY and CDR2 SVGAGI. The CDR3 extends over 13 amino acids.

V is TRBV6-5 and J is TRBJ1-4, with 9 bases lining up with TRBD1. This CDR3 is 14 amino acids long. Trimming at V came to 8 bases and at J to 0 bases, leaving 1 base not matched to a gene. Germline V gives CDR1 MNHEY, CDR2 SVGAGI. The CDR3 here is CASGTGPTNEKLFF. For the CDR3, the DNA is TGTGCCAGCGGGACAGGGCCAACTAATGAAAAACTGTTTTTT.

The chain joins TRBV9 to TRBJ1-4; 8 bases agree with TRBD1. There are 14 residues in the CDR3. Germline lookup yields CDR1 SGDLS and CDR2 YYNGEE. The trim removed 3 bases at V and 5 bases at J, leaving 3 bases unmatched. As DNA, the CDR3 is TGTGCCAGCAGCGAGACAGGGGTCAATGAAAAACTGTTTTTT. This translates into CASSETGVNEKLFF.

V is TRBV19 and J is TRBJ1-4; 9 bases map to TRBD1. The junction had 9 bases not matched to a gene; V was cut back by 3 bases and J by 7 bases. Germline loops: CDR1 LNHDA, CDR2 SQIVND (reference sequence). The CDR3 totals 16 residues. The CDR3 loop reads CASSIGGTGIREKLFF. The CDR3 region has the DNA TGTGCCAGTAGTATCGGCGGGACAGGGATTCGTGAAAAACTGTTTTTT.

The chain uses TRBV7-8 and TRBJ2-5; D is possibly TRBD1 (5 bases). Trimming took off 2 bases at V and 3 bases at J, with 7 bases between the two ends. The germline gives CDR1 SGHVS, CDR2 FQNEAQ. CDR3 size: 13 residues. Here the CDR3 reads CASSLQGKETQYF. Written as DNA, the CDR3 is TGTGCCAGCAGCTTACAGGGAAAAGAGACCCAGTACTTC.

This clone has a single count. CDR3 sequence reads: CASSGVLGAGRMNTEAFF. The CDR3 nucleotides are TGTGCCAGCAGTGGAGTGTTAGGGGCAGGGAGGATGAACACTGAAGCTTTCTTT. The chain links TRBV25-1 to TRBJ1-1, with a possible D match to TRBD1 (5 bases). Trimming took 4 bases from V and 0 from J, leaving 21 bases between them. CDR1 is MGHDK, CDR2 SYGVNS, per germline. The length of the CDR3 is 18 residues.

The chain joins TRBV6-5 to TRBJ1-1; possible D gene TRBD1, 5 bases. V shed 7 bases and J shed 1 base, with 10 bases lying between them. The CDR3 runs to 13 residues. Germline V gene data show CDR1 as MNHEY and CDR2 as SVGAGI. CDR3 protein: CASTAGGNTEAFF. The CDR3 nucleotides read TGTGCCAGCACCGCGGGGGGGAACACTGAAGCTTTCTTT.

J is TRBJ2-3 and V is TRBV5-4, with D possibly TRBD2 on 6 matching bases. CDR1 is SGHNT, CDR2 YYREEE, per germline (reference sequence). This CDR3 is 14 amino acids long. V lost 6 bases, J lost 2 bases, and 13 bases lay in between. CDR3 DNA: TGTGCCAGCACAGGGACTTTACCCACAGATACGCAGTATTTT. This gives the protein CASTGTLPTDTQYF.